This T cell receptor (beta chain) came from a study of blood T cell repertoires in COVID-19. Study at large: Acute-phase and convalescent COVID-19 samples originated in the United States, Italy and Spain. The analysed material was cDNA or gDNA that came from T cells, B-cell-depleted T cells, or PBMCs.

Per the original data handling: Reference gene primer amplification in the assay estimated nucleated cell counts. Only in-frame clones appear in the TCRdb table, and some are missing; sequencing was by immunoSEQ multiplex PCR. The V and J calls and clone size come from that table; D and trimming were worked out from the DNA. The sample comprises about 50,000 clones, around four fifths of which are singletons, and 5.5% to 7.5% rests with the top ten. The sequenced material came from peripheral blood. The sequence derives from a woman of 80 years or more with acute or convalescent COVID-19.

CDR3: CAWRRGLGNTEAFF. The CDR3 bases are TGTGCCTGGAGACGGGGTTTGGGAAACACTGAAGCTTTCTTT. The chain employs TRBV30 and TRBJ1-1; no firm D call. Germline CDR1 GTSNPN, CDR2 SVGIG (reference sequence). The ends were cut back, 3 bases at V and 2 bases at J, with 13 bases in the middle. The CDR3 sequence is 14 residues long.